The rows below give T cell receptor beta chains drawn from one sample of a study of control samples from healthy donors and cancer patients. Assay used: immunoSEQ multiplex PCR; TCRdb lists only in-frame clones, some missing. The sample records 95,000 to 100,000 clones, around 80% being singletons. Sequencing was performed on blood. All receptors come from a man aged 55 to 70 in good health. CDR3s include the opening cysteine and the closing phenylalanine or tryptophan. Each record gives: clone size, J gene, V gene, D gene, CDR3 protein, CDR3 DNA. D genes are given only for firm matches. The size of a clone is reported for some rows only, either as once, few or many, or as a class for expanded clones.

>-|TRBJ1-1|TRBV5-1|-
CASSLAQGRVTEAFF
TGCGCCAGCAGCTTGGCCCAGGGCAGGGTCACTGAAGCTTTCTTT
>few|TRBJ2-7|TRBV20-1|TRBD2
CSASKGLAEFSEQYF
TGCAGTGCTAGTAAGGGACTAGCGGAATTTTCCGAGCAGTACTTC
>-|TRBJ1-1|TRBV30|-
CAWATQGNTEAFF
TGTGCCTGGGCCACACAGGGGAACACTGAAGCTTTCTTT
>-|TRBJ1-2|TRBV19|-
CASSISQGTDYGYTF
TGTGCCAGTAGTATCAGCCAAGGGACCGACTATGGCTACACCTTC
>-|TRBJ2-1|TRBV28|TRBD2
CASSLIAGEGYNEQFF
TGTGCCAGCAGCTTGATAGCGGGAGAGGGCTACAATGAGCAGTTCTTC
>-|TRBJ2-3|TRBV27|-
CASSLVEGDTQYF
TGTGCCAGCAGTTTGGTCGAGGGGGATACGCAGTATTTT
>once|TRBJ1-6|TRBV5-1|-
CASSLGRDNSPLHF
TGCGCCAGCAGCTTGGGCAGGGACAATTCACCCCTCCACTTT
>-|TRBJ1-5|TRBV11-1|-
CASSSQQGQPQHF
TGTGCCAGCAGCTCGCAACAGGGTCAGCCCCAGCATTTT
>-|TRBJ2-1|TRBV4-1|TRBD2
CASSRDLAGSSYNEQFF
TGCGCCAGCAGCCGAGACCTAGCGGGGAGCTCCTACAATGAGCAGTTCTTC
>-|TRBJ2-3|TRBV2|-
CASTGDSLGPTDTHTQYF
TGTGCCAGCACGGGAGATTCCCTCGGGCCCACGGACACACATACGCAGTATTTT
>-|TRBJ1-5|TRBV6-5|-
CATRGAGNQPQHF
TGTGCCACCCGGGGGGCGGGCAATCAGCCCCAGCATTTT
>-|TRBJ2-3|TRBV15|-
CATSRDRTESLDTQYF
TGTGCCACCAGCAGAGATCGCACGGAATCTTTAGATACGCAGTATTTT
>-|TRBJ2-5|TRBV9|TRBD1
CASSGGQGRQETQYF
TGTGCCAGCAGCGGGGGACAGGGAAGGCAAGAGACCCAGTACTTC
>-|TRBJ1-2|TRBV19|-
CASSMSRINGYTF
TGTGCCAGTAGTATGTCCAGGATTAATGGCTACACCTTC
>-|TRBJ2-1|TRBV27|TRBD2
CATLRYSGRAYNEQFF
TGTGCCACCCTGCGATATAGCGGGAGGGCCTACAATGAGCAGTTCTTC
>-|TRBJ2-5|TRBV29-1|-
CSVDAGEVETQYF
TGCAGCGTTGATGCCGGTGAGGTGGAGACCCAGTACTTC
>-|TRBJ1-4|TRBV6-5|-
CASARVGVPNEKLFF
TGTGCCAGCGCCCGAGTAGGTGTGCCGAATGAAAAACTGTTTTTT
>-|TRBJ1-2|TRBV4-1|-
CASSQQDSLNYGYTF
TGCGCCAGCAGCCAACAGGACAGCCTTAACTATGGCTACACCTTC
>-|TRBJ1-4|TRBV30|TRBD1
CAWSVNAGTGNEKLFF
TGTGCCTGGAGCGTAAATGCCGGGACAGGGAATGAAAAACTGTTTTTT
>-|TRBJ2-5|TRBV7-3|-
CASSLQGKTQYF
TGTGCCAGCAGCTTACAGGGGAAGACCCAGTACTTC
>-|TRBJ1-5|TRBV5-1|TRBD1
CASRPTGGSNQPQHF
TGCGCCAGCAGGCCGACAGGGGGGAGCAATCAGCCCCAGCATTTT
>-|TRBJ2-1|TRBV18|-
CASSPDTIHNEQFF
TGTGCCAGCTCACCAGATACGATTCACAATGAGCAGTTCTTC
>-|TRBJ1-4|TRBV7-2|TRBD1
CASSPRTGTEKLFF
TGTGCCAGCAGCCCCAGGACAGGGACGGAAAAACTGTTTTTT
>-|TRBJ2-7|TRBV5-1|-
CASSFGPRGEQYF
TGCGCCAGCAGCTTCGGGCCCCGGGGCGAGCAGTACTTC
>-|TRBJ2-7|TRBV24-1|TRBD2
CATRAGDNAEQYF
TGTGCCACCCGGGCGGGGGATAACGCCGAGCAGTACTTC
>-|TRBJ2-3|TRBV12-5|-
CASGMGAGDTQYF
TGTGCTAGCGGGATGGGGGCGGGGGATACGCAGTATTTT
>few|TRBJ2-5|TRBV7-6|TRBD2
CASSSSAPTSGDYQETQYF
TGTGCCAGCAGCTCCTCGGCTCCTACTAGCGGGGATTACCAAGAGACCCAGTACTTC
>-|TRBJ2-1|TRBV19|-
CASSIASGAGNEQFF
TGTGCCAGTAGTATCGCGTCAGGCGCTGGGAATGAGCAGTTCTTC
>-|TRBJ1-1|TRBV3-1/TRBV3-2|-
CASSQGSTATEAFF
TGTGCCAGCAGCCAAGGGTCCACGGCCACTGAAGCTTTCTTT
>-|TRBJ2-3|TRBV5-1|TRBD1
CASSSGTGGTDTQYF
TGCGCCAGCAGCTCCGGGACAGGGGGCACAGATACGCAGTATTTT
>-|TRBJ2-1|TRBV13|TRBD1
CASRAYGQGASMGEQFF
TGTGCCAGCAGAGCATATGGGCAGGGGGCGAGTATGGGTGAGCAGTTCTTC